A single sample gave rise to the 30 T cell receptor beta chains below, sequenced in a study of a mutant IDH1 vaccine in newly diagnosed glioma. Sequenced by immunoSEQ multiplex PCR; TCRdb stores in-frame clones only, minus some. The data contain some 60,000 clones, less than 85% of them singletons. No antigen has been assigned to these receptors. Described time point: week 11, during vaccination. A 20-mer mutant IDH1 peptide at 300 ug was injected subcutaneously with topical imiquimod. This sample comprised PBMCs, obtained from a glioma patient whose treatment included an IDH1 peptide vaccine. These receptor sequences come from a man younger than 45 with glioma.

This chain connects TRBV27 to TRBJ2-3; D could derive from TRBD1 or TRBD2 (6 bases each). The CDR3 consists of 16 residues. Trimming cost V 8 bases and J 5 bases, with 23 bases left between them. From germline, CDR1 is MNHEY and CDR2 SMNVEV (reference sequence). The CDR3: CASRQKGGFLGDTQYF. The CDR3, as DNA: TGTGCCAGCCGCCAGAAGGGGGGTTTCTTAGGAGATACGCAGTATTTT.

The V call is TRBV6-6, the J call TRBJ1-6, with 10 bases identical to TRBD1. Trimming removed 5 bases from V and 7 bases from J; junction bases left unmatched: 8. This CDR3 region has 16 residues. Germline V gene data show CDR1 as MNHNY and CDR2 as SVGAGI (reference sequence). The CDR3 is CASSPRRQGANSPLHF. CDR3 DNA: TGTGCCAGCAGTCCCCGACGACAGGGGGCGAATTCACCCCTCCACTTT.

J is TRBJ2-7 and V is TRBV10-2, with TRBD1 identical over 10 bases. Germline loops: CDR1 WSHSY, CDR2 SAAADI. The CDR3 runs 13 residues. V shed 6 bases, J shed 6 bases, and the junction held 5 bases outside the gene matches. CDR3 sequence: CASRGQGLIEQYF. Here the CDR3 DNA reads TGCGCCAGCAGGGGACAGGGGTTAATCGAGCAGTACTTC.

This clone was detected a few times. The CDR3 bases are TGTGCCATCGGACAGCACACTGAAGCTTTCTTT. Protein sequence: CAIGQHTEAFF. The chain recombines TRBV10-3 with TRBJ1-1; possible D gene TRBD1, 6 bases. From germline, CDR1 is ENHRY and CDR2 SYGVKD. CDR3 length equals 11 residues. V lost 8 bases and J lost 3, with 7 bases in between.

The chain couples TRBV27 to TRBJ2-3; the match to TRBD1 covers 10 bases. The CDR3 contains 18 residues. In germline, CDR1 is MNHEY, CDR2 SMNVEV (reference sequence). V shed 5 bases, J shed 5 bases, and the junction held 16 bases outside the gene matches. Here the CDR3 reads CASSLTLPIDRGRDTQYF. Written as DNA, the CDR3 is TGTGCCAGCAGTCTGACCCTACCTATCGACAGGGGGCGAGATACGCAGTATTTT.

CDR3 sequence (DNA): TGCGCCAGCAGCCTAGACAGGAGAAATGAAAAACTGTTTTTT. Its protein product is CASSLDRRNEKLFF. V gene TRBV5-1 combines with J gene TRBJ1-4; D perhaps matches TRBD1 (6 bases). The length of the CDR3 is 14 residues. Germline assignment: CDR1 SGHRS and CDR2 YFSETQ. V lost 4 bases to trimming and J lost 5 bases, with 12 bases between them.

The DNA for the CDR3 is TGTGCCACCAGCAGTACAGGGGGACCCTCCTACGAGCAGTACTTC. As protein: CATSSTGGPSYEQYF. This chain connects TRBV15 to TRBJ2-7; 8 bases fit TRBD1. The CDR3 loop spans 15 amino acids. The V gene end was trimmed by 3 bases and the J gene end by 0 bases; junction bases not matched to a gene: 4. Looked up from germline, CDR1 is LNHNV and CDR2 is YYDKDF (reference sequence).

The rearrangement uses TRBV7-8 and TRBJ1-1, with a tentative D call TRBD1 (5 bases). The germline gives CDR1 SGHVS, CDR2 FQNEAQ. With 6 bases removed from V and 1 base from J, the gap between germline ends came to 12 bases. The CDR3 is 14 amino acids. The DNA for the CDR3 is TGTGCCAGCAGGGGATCAGGGAAGAACACTGAAGCTTTCTTT. Protein product: CASRGSGKNTEAFF.

The gene calls are TRBV29-1 and TRBJ1-1; 7 positions agree with TRBD1. This CDR3 has 14 residues. Trimming took 6 bases from V and 3 from J; bases not matched to a gene: 10. CDR1 and CDR2 (germline): SQVTM, ANQGSEA. The CDR3 spells CSVTIGGRDTEAFF. CDR3 DNA: TGCAGCGTCACTATAGGGGGCAGGGACACTGAAGCTTTCTTT.

This chain joins TRBV30 and TRBJ1-1; the D gene is possibly TRBD1 (6 bases). In germline, CDR1 is GTSNPN, CDR2 SVGIG (reference sequence). V lost 3 bases to trimming and J lost 0 bases, with 14 bases between them. The CDR3 has 15 amino acids. This chain's CDR3 is CAWRGSGHMNTEAFF. The CDR3 DNA follows: TGTGCCTGGAGGGGCTCGGGACATATGAACACTGAAGCTTTCTTT.

The chain uses TRBV7-3 and TRBJ2-1; D gene unclear. The V gene lost 5 bases and the J gene lost 1 base, with 15 bases spanning the gap. Germline V gives CDR1 SGHTA, CDR2 FQGTGA. CDR3 length: 16 residues. The CDR3 loop is CASSPSPSTSYNEQFF. The CDR3 DNA sequence: TGTGCCAGCAGCCCTTCCCCATCAACTTCCTACAATGAGCAGTTCTTC.

This clone has a handful of counts. The J gene is TRBJ1-5, the V gene TRBV9; D call uncertain. Per the germline V gene, CDR1 is SGDLS and CDR2 is YYNGEE. The CDR3 covers 15 residues. Trimming pared 4 bases from V and 4 bases from J, leaving 15 bases between. The CDR3 protein is CASSRQADDNQPQHF. The CDR3 nucleotides read TGTGCCAGCAGCCGCCAGGCAGATGATAATCAGCCCCAGCATTTT.

This chain uses TRBV5-5 with TRBJ2-2; TRBD2 agrees at 7 bases. V lost 6 bases, J lost 5 bases, and 7 bases stayed unmatched. The CDR3 totals 14 residues. CDR1 and CDR2 (germline): SGHKS, YYEKEE (reference sequence). CDR3 residues: CASTLGGLTGELFF. CDR3 in DNA: TGTGCCAGCACTCTGGGAGGGTTGACCGGGGAGCTGTTTTTT.

The rearrangement links TRBV5-1 to TRBJ2-7; no definite D call. The CDR3 is made up of 14 amino acids. In germline, CDR1 is SGHRS, CDR2 YFSETQ. V was trimmed by 4 bases and J by 4 bases, leaving 15 bases between them. Written as DNA, the CDR3 is TGCGCCAGCAGCCCCGGTCCCACAGAGTACGAGCAGTACTTC. Its protein is CASSPGPTEYEQYF.

V and J are TRBV27 and TRBJ2-5, with TRBD2 as a possible D gene (7 bases). Looked up from germline, CDR1 is MNHEY and CDR2 is SMNVEV (reference sequence). CDR3 length: 15 residues. V shed 5 bases and J shed 7 bases, with 20 bases lying between them. The CDR3 reads CASSLPSTGRGTQYF. DNA of the CDR3: TGTGCCAGCAGTCTTCCCTCTACAGGGAGGGGGACCCAGTACTTC.

This chain joins TRBV11-2 and TRBJ2-1; 7 bases are a match to TRBD2. Germline loops: CDR1 SGHAT, CDR2 FQNNGV. V lost 0 bases and J lost 8; bases outside the gene matches: 10. The CDR3 consists of 16 residues. This CDR3 reads CASSLEGGSISDEQFF. CDR3 DNA: TGTGCCAGCAGCTTAGAAGGCGGGAGCATTTCGGATGAGCAGTTCTTC.

The chain combines TRBV2 with TRBJ2-7, with 8 bases identical to TRBD2. Germline V gives CDR1 SNHLY, CDR2 FYNNEI. The CDR3 covers 14 residues. V was pared by 6 bases and J by 2 bases, with 6 bases of the junction left unmatched. The CDR3 DNA sequence: TGTGCCAGCAGGAGACTAGCGAGTGCCTACGAGCAGTACTTC. Its translation is CASRRLASAYEQYF.

This chain links TRBV29-1 with TRBJ2-2, with unresolved D. This CDR3 has 13 amino acids. The germline CDR1 and CDR2 sequences are SQVTM and ANQGSEA. V lost 4 bases to trimming and J lost 7 bases, with 13 bases between them. The CDR3 DNA sequence: TGCAGCGTTGTTTGGCAGACGGACGGGGAGCTGTTTTTT. It yields the protein CSVVWQTDGELFF.

V is TRBV9 and J is TRBJ2-3; D perhaps matches TRBD1 (5 bases). Trimming pared 0 bases from V and 4 bases from J, leaving 15 bases between. Germline V gene sequence: CDR1 SGDLS, CDR2 YYNGEE. The CDR3 contains 16 residues. The CDR3 spells CASSVEDSFYSDTQYF. The CDR3 nucleotides are TGTGCCAGCAGCGTAGAAGACAGTTTCTACTCAGATACGCAGTATTTT.

The chain combines TRBV9 with TRBJ1-2, with D possibly matching TRBD1 (5 bases). V was pared by 3 bases and J by 4 bases, with 10 bases between. The CDR3 loop spans 13 amino acids. Germline V gene lookup returns CDR1 SGDLS and CDR2 YYNGEE. CDR3 nucleotides: TGTGCCAGCAGCGAGGGGATACCCTATGGCTACACCTTC. Translating it yields CASSEGIPYGYTF.

The V gene is TRBV5-5, the J gene TRBJ2-7, with TRBD1 matching over 7 bases. This CDR3 is built from 14 residues. Unmatched junction bases numbered 5, after V lost 0 bases and J lost 5 bases. Per the germline V gene, CDR1 is SGHKS and CDR2 is YYEKEE (reference sequence). DNA of the CDR3: TGTGCCAGCAGCTTGGACAGGGGCTACAACGAGCAGTACTTC. As protein: CASSLDRGYNEQYF.

The chain couples TRBV18 to TRBJ1-1; D call uncertain. Germline V gene lookup returns CDR1 KGHSH and CDR2 LQKENI. The CDR3 is 15 residues long. V shed 3 bases and J shed 2 bases, with 13 bases lying between them. This chain's CDR3 is CASSPQSQSNTEAFF. CDR3 sequence (DNA): TGTGCCAGCTCACCCCAAAGCCAATCCAACACTGAAGCTTTCTTT.

This CDR3 is CATLSRPGANTGELFF. The CDR3 nucleotides are TGTGCCACCCTCAGCCGTCCAGGCGCGAACACCGGGGAGCTGTTTTTT. The gene calls are TRBV19 and TRBJ2-2; D is uncertain. CDR3 size: 16 residues. CDR1 and CDR2 (germline): LNHDA, SQIVND (reference sequence). Trimming stripped 10 bases from V and 0 bases from J, with 18 bases between.

The count of this clone is one. The chain joins TRBV5-1 to TRBJ2-7; 10 positions match TRBD1. The J segment lost 6 bases and the V segment lost 2 bases, leaving 5 bases of the junction unmatched. CDR1 is SGHRS and CDR2 is YFSETQ in the germline V gene. This CDR3 comprises 14 residues. CDR3 sequence reads: CASSFTGQGPEQYF. The CDR3 coding sequence is TGCGCCAGCAGCTTTACGGGACAGGGGCCCGAGCAGTACTTC.

The chain is built from TRBV12-1 and TRBJ2-3; TRBD2, the table's D call, lacks a check against the DNA. TRBV12-1 is deemed a pseudogene. This CDR3 spans 18 amino acids. CDR3 sequence: CASSFGRTSGTSTDTQYF. In nucleotides, the CDR3 is TGTGCCAGCAGCTTTGGGCGGACTAGCGGTACTAGCACAGATACGCAGTATTTT.

This clone was counted only a few times. The gene calls are TRBV10-1 and TRBJ1-1; 7 nucleotides agree with TRBD1. The CDR3 consists of 15 residues. Per germline, CDR1 WNHNN and CDR2 SYGVQD (reference sequence). The J segment lost 8 bases and the V segment lost 6 bases, leaving 15 bases of the junction unmatched. The CDR3 is CASSSQGPAMGEAFF. In DNA form, the CDR3 reads TGCGCCAGCAGCTCACAGGGGCCGGCTATGGGGGAAGCTTTCTTT.

The CDR3 protein is CASSQLGGTAAYEQYF. In nucleotides, the CDR3 is TGTGCCAGCAGCCAACTGGGGGGGACAGCTGCTTACGAGCAGTACTTC. The chain uses TRBV16 and TRBJ2-7; D could derive from TRBD1 or TRBD2 (7 bases each). V shed 2 bases and J shed 4 bases, with 18 bases lying between them. This CDR3 is 16 amino acids long. Germline CDR1 reads KGHSY; CDR2 reads FQNENV.

The genes are TRBV7-8 and TRBJ2-1; 9 bases match TRBD2. CDR3 length: 17 residues. Germline lookup yields CDR1 SGHVS and CDR2 FQNEAQ. The V gene end was trimmed by 6 bases and the J gene end by 0 bases; junction bases not matched to a gene: 9. The DNA of the CDR3 is TGTGCCAGCAGTTCAACGACTAGCGGACTCTCCTACAATGAGCAGTTCTTC. Translated: CASSSTTSGLSYNEQFF.

The chain links TRBV19 to TRBJ1-2; D not resolved. Deletions cut 6 bases from V and 3 bases from J, with 14 bases between. The CDR3 loop spans 14 amino acids. Germline assignment: CDR1 LNHDA and CDR2 SQIVND (reference sequence). CDR3 bases: TGTGCCAGTAGCAAGGGAGGGCGCTACTATGGCTACACCTTC. Its protein is CASSKGGRYYGYTF. Drawing the rest from reference TRBV19 and TRBJ1-2, the complete variable domain is DGGITQSPKYLFRKEGQNVTLSCEQNLNHDAMYWYRQDPGQGLRLIYYSQIVNDFQKGDIAEGYSVSREKKESFPLTVTSAQKNPTAFYLCASSKGGRYYGYTFGSGTRLTVV.

The V and J genes are TRBV4-1 and TRBJ1-1; 11 nucleotides line up with TRBD1. V shed 0 bases and J 4 bases; nucleotides not matched to a gene: 10. The CDR3 consists of 18 residues. Germline CDR1 MGHRA, CDR2 YSYEKL. The CDR3 loop is CASSQDRTGGRGGTEAFF. DNA for the CDR3: TGCGCCAGCAGCCAAGATCGGACAGGGGGCAGGGGAGGCACTGAAGCTTTCTTT.